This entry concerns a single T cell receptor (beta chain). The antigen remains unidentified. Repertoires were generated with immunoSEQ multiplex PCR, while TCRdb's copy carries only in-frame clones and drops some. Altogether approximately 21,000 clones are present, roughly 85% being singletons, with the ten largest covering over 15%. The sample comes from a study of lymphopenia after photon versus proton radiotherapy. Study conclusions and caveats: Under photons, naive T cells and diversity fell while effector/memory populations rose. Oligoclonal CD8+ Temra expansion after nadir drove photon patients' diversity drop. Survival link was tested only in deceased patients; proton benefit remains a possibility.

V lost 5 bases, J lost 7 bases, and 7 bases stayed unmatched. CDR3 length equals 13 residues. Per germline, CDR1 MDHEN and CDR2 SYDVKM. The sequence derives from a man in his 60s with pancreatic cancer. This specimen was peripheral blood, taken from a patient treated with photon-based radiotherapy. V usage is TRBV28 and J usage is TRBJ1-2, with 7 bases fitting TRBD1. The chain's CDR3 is CASSSTGVSGYTF. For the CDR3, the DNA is TGTGCCAGCAGTAGTACAGGGGTTTCTGGCTACACCTTC.